The source of this T cell receptor beta chain is a study of T-cell memory formation after mild COVID-19. Overall study context: Largely donor-specific sequence clusters came from a couple of donors. Notes on the study in general: That cross-reactive memory joined was suggested by some responding clones appearing in pre-infection memory. The CD4+ clones that contracted clustered mainly within CM and EM, and the CD8+ clones concentrated in EMRA.

Researchers used 5'RACE with constant-segment primers to make TCR alpha and TCR beta cDNA libraries that carry sample barcodes and UMIs. TCRdb analysed the 5' RACE reads with MiXCR anew, one entry per CDR3 protein. The profile shows about 170,000 distinct CDR3 sequences, 10% to 15% of them singletons. V lost 3 bases and J lost 0; bases outside the gene matches: 11. The CDR3 covers 17 residues. Germline V gives CDR1 SGHRS, CDR2 YFSETQ. As regards this clonotype: No antigen is known for it.

The source of this sequence is a man aged 18-30 years who had mild COVID-19 (a few samples of this study predate the infection). Cell type and time point are not known. The source material was PBMCs or a T cell subset sorted from them (not recorded which). The V gene is TRBV5-1, the J gene TRBJ1-1; 7 bases map to TRBD1. The CDR3 reads CASSSRTGQIMNTEAFF. Written as DNA, the CDR3 is TGCGCCAGCAGCTCAAGGACAGGTCAAATAATGAACACTGAAGCTTTCTTT.